Listed below are T cell receptor beta chains from one sample, sequenced in a study of blood T cell repertoires in COVID-19. Measured with immunoSEQ multiplex PCR; TCRdb has only the in-frame clones, and not every one. Among fewer than 250,000 clones listed, around 92% were seen once. What was sequenced was peripheral blood. The origin of the receptors is a man aged 25-45 years with acute or convalescent COVID-19. The CDR3 runs from the conserved cysteine through the conserved F or W. Fields, in order: clone size, D gene, V gene, J gene, CDR3 DNA, CDR3 protein. The D gene is left open where the match is weak. Expanded clones get a size class; other rows say once, few or many, or leave the size out.

.	TRBD1	TRBV18	TRBJ2-7	TGTGCCAGCTCACCACGGGGACAGGGCCTCTACGAGCAGTACTTC	CASSPRGQGLYEQYF
.	.	TRBV30	TRBJ2-7	TGTGCCTGGAGGATCCGAGGGTCCGTAGCTGCCTACGAGCAGTACTTC	CAWRIRGSVAAYEQYF
.	TRBD1	TRBV7-9	TRBJ2-5	TGTGCCAGCAGCTCCCGGGACAGAATACAAGAGACCCAGTACTTC	CASSSRDRIQETQYF
.	TRBD2	TRBV6-5	TRBJ2-5	TGTGCCAGCCGCGTCGGACTAGCGGGAGGAGAGACCCAGTACTTC	CASRVGLAGGETQYF
.	TRBD2	TRBV5-6	TRBJ2-1	TGTGCCAGCAGCTGGAGCGGGGGGGTTTACAATGAGCAGTTCTTC	CASSWSGGVYNEQFF
.	.	TRBV10-2	TRBJ2-2	TGCGCCAGCAGTGAGGTGATGAGCACCGGGGAGCTGTTTTTT	CASSEVMSTGELFF
.	TRBD2	TRBV4-2	TRBJ2-3	TGTGCCAGCAGCCAGTGGCGGGGGGGCATAGATACGCAGTATTTT	CASSQWRGGIDTQYF
.	.	TRBV7-9	TRBJ2-1	TGTGCCAGCAGCTCGAGACCCCAGGGGCAGTTCTTC	CASSSRPQGQFF
.	.	TRBV7-3	TRBJ1-6	TGTGCCAGCAGCTTAACCCACGGGGTCTGGTCACCCCTCCACTTT	CASSLTHGVWSPLHF
.	TRBD2	TRBV28	TRBJ2-7	TGTGCCAGCAGTTTAGTGTTAGCGGGAGGCCCCTTATCTCCGTCCTACGAGCAGTACTTC	CASSLVLAGGPLSPSYEQYF
.	.	TRBV7-9	TRBJ2-2	TGTGCCAGCAGCTTTGGAGGGCCGGCGCGGGGCGGGGAGCTGTTTTTT	CASSFGGPARGGELFF
.	.	TRBV5-1	TRBJ1-6	TGCGCCAGCAGCTTGGACCCGTTCGCAGGCACCAAAGTTTCACCCCTCCACTTT	CASSLDPFAGTKVSPLHF
.	.	TRBV7-2	TRBJ2-3	TGTGCCAGCAGCTCACAATCGATTAGCACAGATACGCAGTATTTT	CASSSQSISTDTQYF
.	.	TRBV2	TRBJ2-7	TGTGCCAGCAGTCGACAGGTCTCCTACGAGCAGTACTTC	CASSRQVSYEQYF
.	TRBD1	TRBV28	TRBJ1-2	TGTGCCAGCAGTCCGACAGGGGCTAACTATGGCTACACCTTC	CASSPTGANYGYTF
.	.	TRBV6-5	TRBJ2-3	TGTGCCAGCAGTTACGCGAGATATAGCACAGATACGCAGTATTTT	CASSYARYSTDTQYF
.	.	TRBV6-6	TRBJ1-3	TGTGCCAGCATGAGTTACTCTGGAAACACCATATATTTT	CASMSYSGNTIYF
.	TRBD2	TRBV7-2	TRBJ2-1	TGTGCCAGCGCGGGTCTAGCGGGGGCTATTTATGAGCAGTTCTTC	CASAGLAGAIYEQFF
.	.	TRBV28	TRBJ1-5	TGTGCCAGCAGTCCAAATCAGCCCCAGCATTTT	CASSPNQPQHF
.	.	TRBV7-9	TRBJ2-2	TGTGCCAGCAGCTTAGAGGCGGGGGCCCGCCCCGGGGAGCTGTTTTTT	CASSLEAGARPGELFF
.	.	TRBV6-5	TRBJ1-1	TGTGCCAGCAGAGGGGAACCTGAAGCTTTCTTT	CASRGEPEAFF
.	.	TRBV7-6	TRBJ2-3	TGTGCCAGCAGCCCCAGATGGAGCACAGATACGCAGTATTTT	CASSPRWSTDTQYF
.	.	TRBV30	TRBJ2-7	TGTGCCTGGAGTGACAGTACCTACGAGCAGTACTTC	CAWSDSTYEQYF
.	TRBD1	TRBV7-8	TRBJ1-2	TGTGCCAGCAGCACCGGACAGGGCCTCACCCCAAACTATGGCTACACCTTC	CASSTGQGLTPNYGYTF
.	.	TRBV7-9	TRBJ1-4	TGTGCCAGCAGCCCGAATGGGAACAGGGAAAAACTGTTTTTT	CASSPNGNREKLFF
.	TRBD2	TRBV11-2	TRBJ2-7	TGTGCCAGCAGCTTCGCTAGCGGGAGGGGCTACGAGCAGTACTTC	CASSFASGRGYEQYF
.	.	TRBV19	TRBJ1-2	TGTGCCAGTAGTCGGGACACCAGAGCTAACTATGGCTACACCTTC	CASSRDTRANYGYTF
.	TRBD2	TRBV3-1/TRBV3-2	TRBJ2-7	TGTGCCAGCAGCGGAGGGACTAGCGGGATATCTTACGAGCAGTACTTC	CASSGGTSGISYEQYF
few	.	TRBV3-1/TRBV3-2	TRBJ2-7	TGTGCCAGCAGCCGTGGGCGGGACTACGAGCAGTACTTC	CASSRGRDYEQYF
.	TRBD1	TRBV2	TRBJ1-3	TGTGCCAGCAGTGGGGACAGCTGGAACACCATATATTTT	CASSGDSWNTIYF
.	.	TRBV5-1	TRBJ1-5	TGCGCCAGCAGCTTGGCCCAGGATCAGCCCCAGCATTTT	CASSLAQDQPQHF
.	TRBD1	TRBV28	TRBJ1-4	TGTGCCAGCAGTCCTGCACTCGGGACAGGGGATGAAAAACTGTTTTTT	CASSPALGTGDEKLFF
.	TRBD1	TRBV12-3/TRBV12-4	TRBJ1-5	TGTGCCAGCAGGACAGGGGGGGGTTGGCCCCAGCATTTT	CASRTGGGWPQHF
few	.	TRBV5-1	TRBJ2-3	TGCGCCAGCAGCTCAGGGGGCACAGATACGCAGTATTTT	CASSSGGTDTQYF
.	.	TRBV6-1	TRBJ1-4	TGTGCCAGCAGTGAAGCCGTCAGGGCGGCTGCTAATGAAAAACTGTTTTTT	CASSEAVRAAANEKLFF
.	TRBD1	TRBV28	TRBJ1-2	TGTGCCAGCGGGGACCCGGGACAGGGGGCTGGAGGCTACACCTTC	CASGDPGQGAGGYTF
.	.	TRBV5-1	TRBJ1-2	TGCGCCAGCAGCTTGGTTCGGGGGGCGAACTATGGCTACACCTTC	CASSLVRGANYGYTF
once	.	TRBV28	TRBJ2-7	TGTGCCAGCAACCCAAACACCCTCTACGAGCAGTACTTC	CASNPNTLYEQYF
.	.	TRBV28	TRBJ1-2	TGTGCCAGCAGTTTACCACCGGGGGGAGTCTATGGCTACACCTTC	CASSLPPGGVYGYTF
.	.	TRBV6-7	TRBJ1-1	TGTGCCAGCATCAAGGAAGGGGTGAACACTGAAGCTTTCTTT	CASIKEGVNTEAFF
.	TRBD2	TRBV5-5	TRBJ2-7	TGTGCCAGCAGCCCTGGGGGGGCCTACGAGCAGTACTTC	CASSPGGAYEQYF
.	.	TRBV29-1	TRBJ2-3	TGCAGCGTTGTGAAACAGGAAAGCTCAGATACGCAGTATTTT	CSVVKQESSDTQYF